These 18 T cell receptor beta chains were all obtained from the same sample, sequenced in a study of blood T cells in healthy people across ages. The authors ran a second PCR of about 6 to 11 cycles using a sample-barcoded 5' primer and a J-beta primer mix. One entry per CDR3 protein, called by TCRdb with MiXCR from the 5' RACE reads. The sample has around 710,000 distinct CDR3 sequences, around 40% seen once. The sample comprised blood. These receptors were taken from an older woman in good health.

This chain links TRBV30 with TRBJ2-7; 8 bases align to TRBD2. CDR1 and CDR2 from the germline V gene are GTSNPN and SVGIG (reference sequence). The CDR3 sequence is 13 residues long. The CDR3 is CALRGLAGHEQYF. CDR3 in DNA: TGTGCTCTGCGGGGGCTAGCGGGCCACGAGCAGTACTTC.

In its sample, this clonotype was seen a few times. CDR3 amino acids: CASSLVGFAGEKLFF. CDR3 DNA: TGTGCCAGCAGCTTAGTCGGTTTTGCAGGTGAAAAACTGTTTTTT. V gene TRBV7-2 combines with J gene TRBJ1-4; the D is unclear. Trimming took off 1 base at V and 7 bases at J, with 13 bases between the two ends. CDR1 and CDR2 (germline): SGHTA, FQGNSA. This CDR3 contains 15 residues. Together with reference TRBV7-2 and TRBJ1-4, the CDR3 gives the full variable domain: GAGVSQSPSNKVTEKGKDVELRCDPISGHTALYWYRQSLGQGLEFLIYFQGNSAPDKSGLPSDRFSAERTGGSVSTLTIQRTQQEDSAVYLCASSLVGFAGEKLFFGSGTQLSVL.

This clonotype was seen repeatedly, ten times or more. V is TRBV9 and J is TRBJ2-7; 9 bases line up with TRBD1. Germline CDR1 is SGDLS and CDR2 is YYNGEE. The V segment lost 2 bases and the J segment 6 bases; nucleotides outside the gene matches: 6. The CDR3 covers 14 residues. CDR3 bases: TGTGCCAGCAGCGTTATGGGACAGGGTACCGAGCAGTACTTC. Translation: CASSVMGQGTEQYF.

As to this clonotype: An end of the junction does not agree with germline; a read error may underlie this. The chain has TRBV12-3 or TRBV12-4 and TRBJ2-3; 7 bases align to TRBD1. The CDR3 has 13 amino acids. CDR3 in amino acids: CAGSQQGSDTQYF. The CDR3, as DNA: TGTGCCGGCAGCCAACAGGGGTCGGATACGCAGTATTTT.

The gene calls are TRBV5-5 and TRBJ2-5, with D tentatively TRBD1 or TRBD2 (7 bases each). The J call could be wrong; TRBJ2-7 is a better fit for the DNA end. The V gene's germline CDR1 is SGHKS and CDR2 YYEKEE (reference sequence). This CDR3 comprises 15 residues. In DNA, the CDR3 is TGTGCCAGCAGCTCGTCAGGGGGGGGAGTTTACGAGCAGTACTTC. The encoded protein is CASSSSGGGVYEQYF.

This clonotype occurred a few times. The J gene is TRBJ2-6, the V gene TRBV12-3 or TRBV12-4, with D possibly matching TRBD1 (5 bases). The CDR3 sequence is 15 residues long. The V and J ends lost 7 bases and 0 bases respectively, with 10 bases between them. The CDR3 loop is CASTQGGSGANVLTF. CDR3 sequence (DNA): TGTGCCAGCACCCAGGGTGGCTCTGGGGCCAACGTCCTGACTTTC.

This clonotype was seen more than once but under ten times. The chain recombines TRBV6-2 or TRBV6-3 with TRBJ2-7; D remains unclear. Germline CDR1 reads MNHEY; CDR2 reads SVGEGT. The V end lost 2 bases, the J end lost 3 bases, and 8 bases lay between the germline ends. The CDR3 contains 13 residues. The CDR3 here is CASSYLSGYEQYF. CDR3 DNA sequence: TGTGCCAGCAGTTACCTTTCCGGCTACGAGCAGTACTTC.

The chain employs TRBV2 and TRBJ2-2, with TRBD1 as a possible D gene (5 bases). The V and J ends lost 0 bases and 6 bases respectively, with 23 bases between them. The CDR3 covers 19 residues. CDR1 and CDR2 from the germline V gene are SNHLY and FYNNEI. CDR3 sequence: CASSEATNVPTAIAGELFF. The CDR3 nucleotides read TGTGCCAGCAGTGAAGCCACGAACGTCCCGACAGCTATTGCCGGGGAGCTGTTTTTT.

V gene TRBV12-3 or TRBV12-4 combines with J gene TRBJ2-6; no clear D gene. The length of the CDR3 is 15 residues. Trimming took 5 bases from V and 4 from J, leaving 12 bases between them. The CDR3 region is CASSITADGANVLTF. The CDR3 coding sequence is TGTGCCAGCAGTATCACAGCAGACGGGGCCAACGTCCTGACTTTC.

V usage is TRBV10-3 and J usage is TRBJ2-5, with D unresolved. The J call could be wrong; TRBJ2-7 is a better fit for the DNA end. CDR3 length equals 14 residues. CDR1 is ENHRY and CDR2 is SYGVKD in the germline V gene. CDR3 nucleotides: TGTGCCATCAGTGACGAGTCCTTCTCCTACGAGCAGTACTTC. Amino acid sequence: CAISDESFSYEQYF.

The chain uses TRBV7-8 and TRBJ1-5; 7 bases fit TRBD1. The V segment lost 2 bases and the J segment 0 bases; nucleotides outside the gene matches: 10. Germline V gives CDR1 SGHVS, CDR2 FQNEAQ. This CDR3 region has 18 residues. In DNA, the CDR3 is TGTGCCAGCAGCTTATACGAGAGGACAGGTTATAGCAATCAGCCCCAGCATTTT. Residues: CASSLYERTGYSNQPQHF.

This clonotype appeared a few times. The chain has TRBV10-3 and TRBJ2-5, with TRBD1 matching 7 bases. The CDR3 is 14 residues long. CDR1 is ENHRY and CDR2 is SYGVKD in the germline V gene. The junction had 4 bases not matched to a gene; V was cut back by 4 bases and J by 2 bases. This CDR3 reads CAISGTGLQETQYF. CDR3 nucleotide sequence: TGTGCCATCAGTGGGACAGGATTACAAGAGACCCAGTACTTC.

This clonotype was observed many times. The gene calls are TRBV9 and TRBJ2-3; D is unclear. This CDR3 has 14 amino acids. The germline V and J ends were trimmed by 2 bases and 0 bases, with 7 bases remaining between them. Germline V gives CDR1 SGDLS, CDR2 YYNGEE. CDR3 nucleotide sequence: TGTGCCAGCAGCGTTGCCAGTAGCACAGATACGCAGTATTTT. Protein product: CASSVASSTDTQYF.

V usage is TRBV4-2 and J usage is TRBJ2-2, with D perhaps TRBD2 (7 bases). The germline V gene has CDR1 LGHNA and CDR2 YNFKEQ. CDR3 length: 15 amino acids. V lost 7 bases to trimming and J lost 5 bases, with 17 bases between them. The CDR3 DNA reads TGTGCCAGCAAGCTTCGGGGGGCGGGGACCGGGGAGCTGTTTTTT. It yields the protein CASKLRGAGTGELFF.

This clonotype was observed a few times. The J gene is TRBJ2-1, the V gene TRBV7-2, with 10 bases identical to TRBD2. The CDR3 runs 15 residues. Unmatched junction bases numbered 7, after V lost 4 bases and J lost 7 bases. CDR1 and CDR2 from the germline V gene are SGHTA and FQGNSA. The CDR3 DNA sequence: TGTGCCAGCAGCTCAGCGGGGGGGCCCTTAAATGAGCAGTTCTTC. Its translation: CASSSAGGPLNEQFF.

This clonotype was picked up many times. This chain uses TRBV7-3 with TRBJ2-7; 7 bases match TRBD1. Germline V gene data show CDR1 as SGHTA and CDR2 as FQGTGA. This CDR3 has 15 residues. Trimming at V came to 5 bases and at J to 4 bases, leaving 11 bases not matched to a gene. CDR3 loop: CASSVSGTASYEQYF. Written as DNA, the CDR3 is TGTGCCAGCAGCGTCTCCGGGACAGCGAGTTACGAGCAGTACTTC.

J is TRBJ2-1 and V is TRBV6-6; 13 nucleotides agree with TRBD2. The CDR3 is made up of 15 amino acids. Losses at the gene ends were 6 bases for V and 7 bases for J; bases not matched to a gene: 6. Germline assignment: CDR1 MNHNY and CDR2 SVGAGI (reference sequence). For the CDR3, the DNA is TGTGCCAGCAGGACCGGGACTAGCGGGAAGAATGAGCAGTTCTTC. Protein sequence: CASRTGTSGKNEQFF.

The chain employs TRBV28 and TRBJ2-1, with TRBD1 as a possible D gene (7 bases). The V end lost 4 bases, the J end lost 2 bases, and 24 bases lay between the germline ends. Germline lookup yields CDR1 MDHEN and CDR2 SYDVKM. This CDR3 region has 19 residues. The CDR3 bases are TGTGCCAGCAGTTCAGGGGGGAGCAGGGTATTCGGTCCCTACAATGAGCAGTTCTTC. As protein: CASSSGGSRVFGPYNEQFF.